The rows below give T cell receptor beta chains drawn from one sample of a study of shared clonotypes between healthy human individuals. Produced via immunoSEQ multiplex PCR; TCRdb's table is partial and in-frame only. Of about 590,000 clones detected, around 95% appear once; the ten largest clones hold 0.11%. What was sequenced was naive CD8+ T cells sorted from blood. Source of these receptors: a woman aged 25 to 39 in good health. The CDR3 runs from the conserved cysteine through the conserved F or W. A D gene is named only where the DNA matches it firmly. Expanded clones are given a class, and other clones once, few, many or no size at all.

size	V	J	D	DNA	CDR3
.	TRBV7-9	TRBJ2-2	.	TGTGCCAGCAGCCCTCTCCTCGGAGGGGAGCTGTTTTTT	CASSPLLGGELFF
.	TRBV28	TRBJ2-6	TRBD1	TGTGCCTCGGCGGGTCTGGACAGGGTGCCCTCTGGGGCCAACGTCCTGACTTTC	CASAGLDRVPSGANVLTF
.	TRBV7-9	TRBJ1-1	.	TGTGCCAGCAGCCCTATGGGGGGGTTGAACACTGAAGCTTTCTTT	CASSPMGGLNTEAFF
once	TRBV4-1	TRBJ2-1	TRBD2	TGCGCCAGCAGCCCCGGGGGGGCCTTCTACAATGAGCAGTTCTTC	CASSPGGAFYNEQFF
once	TRBV19	TRBJ1-1	.	TGTGCCAGTAGTACCCGGGACGGAATGAACACTGAAGCTTTCTTT	CASSTRDGMNTEAFF
.	TRBV28	TRBJ1-6	TRBD1	TGTGCCAGCAGCCGGACAGGGGGATTTAATTCACCCCTCCACTTT	CASSRTGGFNSPLHF
.	TRBV27	TRBJ2-2	.	TGTGCCAGCAGTTTAGGGCTAGAGACCGGGGAGCTGTTTTTT	CASSLGLETGELFF
.	TRBV27	TRBJ2-1	.	TGTGCCAGCCGCGGACAAGAGAACCTCTCCTACAATGAGCAGTTCTTC	CASRGQENLSYNEQFF
.	TRBV5-5	TRBJ2-7	.	TGTGCCAGCAGCTTGAAGGGGCCGAGCTCCTACGAGCAGTACTTC	CASSLKGPSSYEQYF
.	TRBV5-6	TRBJ2-7	TRBD1	TGTGCCAGCAGCTCGTACGACAGGGGGCTTAGTGAGCAGTACTTC	CASSSYDRGLSEQYF
.	TRBV7-9	TRBJ1-3	.	TGTGCCAGCAGCCCACCCCGCAGCTCTGGAAACACCATATATTTT	CASSPPRSSGNTIYF
.	TRBV7-9	TRBJ2-7	TRBD1	TGTGCCAGCAGCTTCGGACAGGCCTACGAGCAGTACTTC	CASSFGQAYEQYF
.	TRBV29-1	TRBJ2-7	.	TGCAGCGTTGGAGACAGAGACTCCTACGAGCAGTACTTC	CSVGDRDSYEQYF
.	TRBV4-2	TRBJ2-7	TRBD2	TGTGCCAGCAGCCAAGAGGGGGCTAGCGGGTTCTACGAGCAGTACTTC	CASSQEGASGFYEQYF
.	TRBV28	TRBJ2-7	.	TGTGCCAGCAGTTTAGAACCGGACACAAGGAACCCTCTCCAGTGCTTC	CASSLEPDTRNPLQCF
.	TRBV7-9	TRBJ2-3	TRBD2	TGTGCCAGCAGCTTGGGGGACGAGCGGGAGGTCGCAGGGGATACGCAGTATTTT	CASSLGDEREVAGDTQYF